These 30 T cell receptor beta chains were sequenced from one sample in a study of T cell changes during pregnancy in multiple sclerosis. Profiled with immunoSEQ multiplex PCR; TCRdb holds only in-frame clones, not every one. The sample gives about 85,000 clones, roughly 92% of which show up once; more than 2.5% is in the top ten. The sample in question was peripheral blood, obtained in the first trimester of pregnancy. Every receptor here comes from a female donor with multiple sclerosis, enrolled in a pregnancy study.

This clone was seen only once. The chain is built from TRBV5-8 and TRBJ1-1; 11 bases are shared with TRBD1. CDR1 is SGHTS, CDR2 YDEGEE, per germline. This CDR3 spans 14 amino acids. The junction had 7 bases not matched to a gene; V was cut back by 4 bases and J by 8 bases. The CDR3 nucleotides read TGTGCCAGCAGCGTAAGGACAGGGGGCGCGGAAGCTTTCTTT. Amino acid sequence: CASSVRTGGAEAFF.

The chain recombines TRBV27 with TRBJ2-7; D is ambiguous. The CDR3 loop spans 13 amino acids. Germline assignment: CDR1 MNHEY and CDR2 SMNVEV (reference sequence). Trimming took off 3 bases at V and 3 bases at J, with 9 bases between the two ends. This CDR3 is CASSFDGGYEQYF. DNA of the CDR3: TGTGCCAGCAGTTTTGACGGCGGCTACGAGCAGTACTTC.

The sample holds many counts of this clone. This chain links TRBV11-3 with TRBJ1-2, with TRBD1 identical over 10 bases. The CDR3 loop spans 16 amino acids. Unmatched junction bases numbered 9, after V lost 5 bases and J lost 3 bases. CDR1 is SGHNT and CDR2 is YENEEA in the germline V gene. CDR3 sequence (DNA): TGTGCCAGCAGCGCCCAGAAGACAGGGGGCGACTATGGCTACACCTTC. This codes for CASSAQKTGGDYGYTF.

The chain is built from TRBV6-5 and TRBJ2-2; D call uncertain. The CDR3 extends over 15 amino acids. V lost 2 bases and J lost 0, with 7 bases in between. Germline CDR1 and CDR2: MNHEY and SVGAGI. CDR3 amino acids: CASSYTGSNTGELFF. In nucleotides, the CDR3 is TGTGCCAGCAGTTACACTGGTTCGAACACCGGGGAGCTGTTTTTT.

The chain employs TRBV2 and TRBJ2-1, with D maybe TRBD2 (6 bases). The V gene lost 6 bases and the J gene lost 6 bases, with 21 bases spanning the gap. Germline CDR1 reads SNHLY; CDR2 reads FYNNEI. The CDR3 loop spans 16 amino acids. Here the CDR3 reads CASSVSAGSLSNEQFF. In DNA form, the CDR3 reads TGTGCCAGCAGCGTATCGGCGGGGTCCCTCTCCAATGAGCAGTTCTTC.

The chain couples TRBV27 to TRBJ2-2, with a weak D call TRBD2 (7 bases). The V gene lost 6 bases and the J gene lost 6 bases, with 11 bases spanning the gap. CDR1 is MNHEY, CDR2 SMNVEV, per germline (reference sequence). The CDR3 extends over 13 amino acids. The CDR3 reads CASRGGAPGELFF. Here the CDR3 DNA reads TGTGCCAGCAGGGGGGGGGCTCCCGGGGAGCTGTTTTTT.

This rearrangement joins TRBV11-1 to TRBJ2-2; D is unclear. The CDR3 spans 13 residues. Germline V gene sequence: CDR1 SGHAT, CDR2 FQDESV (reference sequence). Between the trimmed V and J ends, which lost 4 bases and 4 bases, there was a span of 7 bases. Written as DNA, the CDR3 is TGTGCCAGCAGCTCCTACTCCACCGGGGAGCTGTTTTTT. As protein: CASSSYSTGELFF.

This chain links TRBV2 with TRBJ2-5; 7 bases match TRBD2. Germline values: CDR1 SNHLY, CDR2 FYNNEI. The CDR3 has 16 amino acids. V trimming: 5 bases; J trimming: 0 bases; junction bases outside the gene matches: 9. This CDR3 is CASSRGRARYQETQYF. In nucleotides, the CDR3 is TGTGCCAGCAGTCGAGGGAGGGCCCGGTACCAAGAGACCCAGTACTTC.

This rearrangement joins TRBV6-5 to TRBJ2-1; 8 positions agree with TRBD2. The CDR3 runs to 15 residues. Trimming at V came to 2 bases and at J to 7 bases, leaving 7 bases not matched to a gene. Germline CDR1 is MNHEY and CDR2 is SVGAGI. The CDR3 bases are TGTGCCAGCAGTTACACGGGACTAGGGGGGAATGAGCAGTTCTTC. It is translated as CASSYTGLGGNEQFF.

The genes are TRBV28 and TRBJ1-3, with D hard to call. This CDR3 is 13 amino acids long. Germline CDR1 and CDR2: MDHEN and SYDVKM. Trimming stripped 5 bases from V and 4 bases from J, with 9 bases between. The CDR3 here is CASSVDLGNTIYF. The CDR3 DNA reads TGTGCCAGCAGTGTGGACTTGGGAAACACCATATATTTT.

Here the CDR3 DNA reads TGTGCCAGCAGCGTGGGGGACAGGGGGTCCTACGAGCAGTACTTC. Protein sequence: CASSVGDRGSYEQYF. This chain joins TRBV9 and TRBJ2-7; 11 nucleotides line up with TRBD1. Germline loops: CDR1 SGDLS, CDR2 YYNGEE. The CDR3 sequence is 15 residues long. J lost 1 base, V lost 2 bases, and 2 bases had no gene match.

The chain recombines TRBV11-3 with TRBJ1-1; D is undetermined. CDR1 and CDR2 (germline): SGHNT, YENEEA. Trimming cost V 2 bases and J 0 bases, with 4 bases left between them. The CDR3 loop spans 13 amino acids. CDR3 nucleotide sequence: TGTGCCAGCAGCTTACGTTTGAACACTGAAGCTTTCTTT. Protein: CASSLRLNTEAFF.

The chain's CDR3 is CATHGGSLKETQYF. CDR3 coding DNA: TGTGCCACTCATGGGGGGAGCCTGAAAGAGACCCAGTACTTC. This rearrangement joins TRBV19 to TRBJ2-5; a weak D match, TRBD2 (6 bases). This CDR3 spans 14 amino acids. The germline V gene has CDR1 LNHDA and CDR2 SQIVND (reference sequence). Trimming stripped 10 bases from V and 3 bases from J, with 18 bases between.

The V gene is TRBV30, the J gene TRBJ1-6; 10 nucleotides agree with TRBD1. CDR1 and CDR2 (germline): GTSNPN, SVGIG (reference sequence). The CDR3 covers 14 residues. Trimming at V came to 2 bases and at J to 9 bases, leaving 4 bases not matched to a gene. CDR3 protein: CAWSSRDRGSPLHF. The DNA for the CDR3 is TGTGCCTGGAGTTCGAGGGACAGGGGTTCACCCCTCCACTTT.

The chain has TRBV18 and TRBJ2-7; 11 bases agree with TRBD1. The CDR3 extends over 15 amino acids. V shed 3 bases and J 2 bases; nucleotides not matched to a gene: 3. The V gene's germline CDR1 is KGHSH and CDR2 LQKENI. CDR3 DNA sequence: TGTGCCAGCTCACCGGGGACAGGGGGAACCTACGAGCAGTACTTC. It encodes CASSPGTGGTYEQYF.

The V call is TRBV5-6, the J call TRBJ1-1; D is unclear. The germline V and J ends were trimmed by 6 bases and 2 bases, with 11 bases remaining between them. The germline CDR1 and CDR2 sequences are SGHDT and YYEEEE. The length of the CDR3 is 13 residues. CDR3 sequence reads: CASTVRRNTEAFF. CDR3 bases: TGTGCCAGCACCGTGAGGAGAAACACTGAAGCTTTCTTT.

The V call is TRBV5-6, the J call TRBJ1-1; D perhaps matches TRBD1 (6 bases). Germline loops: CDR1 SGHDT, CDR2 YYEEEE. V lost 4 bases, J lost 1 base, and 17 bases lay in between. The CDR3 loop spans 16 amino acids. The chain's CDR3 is CASSLRTTGKNTEAFF. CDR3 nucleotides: TGTGCCAGCAGCCTACGGACGACAGGAAAGAACACTGAAGCTTTCTTT.

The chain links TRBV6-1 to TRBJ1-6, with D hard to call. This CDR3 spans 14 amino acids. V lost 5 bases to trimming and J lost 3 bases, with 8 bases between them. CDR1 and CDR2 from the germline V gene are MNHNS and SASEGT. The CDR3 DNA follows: TGTGCCAGCAGTCCTACTTACTATAATTCACCCCTCCACTTT. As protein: CASSPTYYNSPLHF.

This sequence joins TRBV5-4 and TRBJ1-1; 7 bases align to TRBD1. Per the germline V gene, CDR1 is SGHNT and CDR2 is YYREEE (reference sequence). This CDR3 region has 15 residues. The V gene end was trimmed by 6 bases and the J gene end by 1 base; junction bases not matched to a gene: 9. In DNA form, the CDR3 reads TGTGCCAGCACCGACCAGGGGGTAAAGAACACTGAAGCTTTCTTT. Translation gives CASTDQGVKNTEAFF.

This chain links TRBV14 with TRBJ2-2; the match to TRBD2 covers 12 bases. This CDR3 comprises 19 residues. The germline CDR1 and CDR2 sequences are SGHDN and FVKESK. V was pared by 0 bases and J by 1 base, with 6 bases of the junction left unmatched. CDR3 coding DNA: TGTGCCAGCAGCCAAGATCTAGCGGGGGGGCGTCAGAACACCGGGGAGCTGTTTTTT. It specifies CASSQDLAGGRQNTGELFF.

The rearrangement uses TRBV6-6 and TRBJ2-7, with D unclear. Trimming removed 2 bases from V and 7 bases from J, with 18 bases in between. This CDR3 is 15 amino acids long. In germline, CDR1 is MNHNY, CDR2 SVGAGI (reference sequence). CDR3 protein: CASSYEAASFSEQYF. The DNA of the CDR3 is TGTGCCAGCAGTTACGAGGCCGCCAGTTTCTCTGAGCAGTACTTC.

The CDR3 DNA sequence: TGCGCCAGCAGCCTTAAAGCCGGACTAGCGATTGACAATGAGCAGTTCTTC. Translated, it gives CASSLKAGLAIDNEQFF. The chain employs TRBV4-1 and TRBJ2-1, with TRBD2 identical over 9 bases. The CDR3 contains 17 residues. The ends lost 4 bases at V and 5 bases at J; junction bases unmatched: 12. CDR1 MGHRA and CDR2 YSYEKL come from the germline V gene.

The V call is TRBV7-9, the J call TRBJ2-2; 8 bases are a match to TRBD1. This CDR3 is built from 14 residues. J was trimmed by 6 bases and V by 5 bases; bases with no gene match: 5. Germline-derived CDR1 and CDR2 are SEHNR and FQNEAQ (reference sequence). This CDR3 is CASSTTTGAGELFF. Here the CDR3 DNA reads TGTGCCAGCAGCACCACGACAGGGGCCGGGGAGCTGTTTTTT.

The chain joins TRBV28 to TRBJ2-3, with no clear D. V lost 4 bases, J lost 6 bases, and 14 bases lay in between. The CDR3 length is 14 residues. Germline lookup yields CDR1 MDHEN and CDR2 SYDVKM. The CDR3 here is CASSYSNHGDTQYF. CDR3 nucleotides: TGTGCCAGCAGTTACTCTAACCACGGGGATACGCAGTATTTT.

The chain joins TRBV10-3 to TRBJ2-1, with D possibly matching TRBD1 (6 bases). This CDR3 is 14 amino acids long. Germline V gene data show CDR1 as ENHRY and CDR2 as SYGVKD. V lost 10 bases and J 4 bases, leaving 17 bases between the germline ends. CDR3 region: CATGQPGSYNEQFF. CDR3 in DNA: TGTGCCACGGGACAACCAGGAAGTTACAATGAGCAGTTCTTC.

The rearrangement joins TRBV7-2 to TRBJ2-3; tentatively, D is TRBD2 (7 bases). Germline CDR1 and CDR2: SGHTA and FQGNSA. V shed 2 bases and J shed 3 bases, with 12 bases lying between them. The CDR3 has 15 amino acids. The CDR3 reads CASSLRGGGTDTQYF. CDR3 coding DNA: TGTGCCAGCAGCTTAAGAGGGGGAGGGACAGATACGCAGTATTTT.

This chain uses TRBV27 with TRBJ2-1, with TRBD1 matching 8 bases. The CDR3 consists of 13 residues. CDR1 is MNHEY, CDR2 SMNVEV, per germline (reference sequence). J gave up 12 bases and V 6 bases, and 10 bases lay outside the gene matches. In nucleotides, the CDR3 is TGTGCCAGCAGAAAGGGAGGACAGGGCGGGCAGTTCTTC. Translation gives CASRKGGQGGQFF.

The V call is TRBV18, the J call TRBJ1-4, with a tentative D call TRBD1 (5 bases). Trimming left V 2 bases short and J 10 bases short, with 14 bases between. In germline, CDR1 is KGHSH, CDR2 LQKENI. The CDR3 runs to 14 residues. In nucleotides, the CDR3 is TGTGCCAGCTCACCAGCGGGGGGTCCGGGAAAACTGTTTTTT. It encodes CASSPAGGPGKLFF.

CDR3 nucleotides: TGCAGCGCGGGACAGGGAACCTACGAGCAGTACTTC. Translation gives CSAGQGTYEQYF. The chain couples TRBV29-1 to TRBJ2-7, with TRBD1 identical over 9 bases. Trimming cost V 7 bases and J 2 bases; bases outside gene matches: 3. Germline V lookup: CDR1 SQVTM, CDR2 ANQGSEA. The CDR3 is 12 residues long.

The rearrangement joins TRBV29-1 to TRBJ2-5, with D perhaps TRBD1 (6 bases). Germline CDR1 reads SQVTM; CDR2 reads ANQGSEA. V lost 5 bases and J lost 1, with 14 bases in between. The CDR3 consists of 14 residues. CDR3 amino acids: CSVPDRKGQETQYF. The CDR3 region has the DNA TGCAGCGTTCCGGACAGAAAGGGCCAAGAGACCCAGTACTTC.